This T cell receptor (beta chain) was identified during a study of blood T cells in healthy people across ages. A sample-barcoded 5' primer and a J-beta primer mix were used in a second PCR of about 6 to 12 cycles. Each CDR3 protein gets one entry after TCRdb re-called the 5' RACE reads with MiXCR. There are around 1.5 million distinct CDR3 sequences in the sample; about 35% occur only once, and approximately 10% lies in the top ten. The ends were cut back, 0 bases at V and 6 bases at J, with 18 bases in the middle. The CDR3 spans 17 residues. Germline V gene data show CDR1 as MNHEY and CDR2 as SVGAGI. This clonotype was picked up a small number of times. Antigen: not known. Study-level findings and limits: Both higher diversity and more naive CD4+ cells marked long-lived donors when set against aged donors. Researchers report that TCR beta diversity correlated strongly with naive T cell percentage.

Specimen: blood. This chain joins TRBV6-5 and TRBJ2-1, with D perhaps matching TRBD2 (7 bases). The clonotype originates from a woman in her thirties in good health. The CDR3 DNA reads TGTGCCAGCAGTTACTCGATTGCGGGGGCCGCTGGCAATGAGCAGTTCTTC. It translates to CASSYSIAGAAGNEQFF.